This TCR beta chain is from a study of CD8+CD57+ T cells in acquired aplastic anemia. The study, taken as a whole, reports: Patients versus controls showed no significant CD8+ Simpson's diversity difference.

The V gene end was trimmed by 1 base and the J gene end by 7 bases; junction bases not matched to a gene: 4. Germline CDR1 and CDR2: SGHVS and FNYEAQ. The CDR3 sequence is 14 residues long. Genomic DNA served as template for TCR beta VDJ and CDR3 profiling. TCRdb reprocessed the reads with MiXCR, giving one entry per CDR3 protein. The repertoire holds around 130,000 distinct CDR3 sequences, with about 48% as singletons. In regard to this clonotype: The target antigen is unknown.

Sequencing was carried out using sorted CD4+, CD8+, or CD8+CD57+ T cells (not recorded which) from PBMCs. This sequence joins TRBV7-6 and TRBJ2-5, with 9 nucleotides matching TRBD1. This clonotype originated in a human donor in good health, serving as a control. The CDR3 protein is CASSLDPTGGTQYF. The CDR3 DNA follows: TGTGCCAGCAGCTTAGACCCGACAGGGGGGACCCAGTACTTC.